The entry that follows covers one T cell receptor (beta chain) sequence. The antigen is unknown. This sample is drawn from a study of T-cell reconstitution after alpha-beta-depleted transplantation in children. Overall study findings and caveats: Elevated TCRbeta diversity at day 60 was traced, in some patients, to surviving recipient T cells and thymic progenitors. Expanded graft clones numbering several hundred reportedly gave rise to alpha-beta T cells about two months after transplant. Newly generated T cells supplied most T-cell counts and diversity one year post-transplant.

V dropped 5 bases and J dropped 5 bases, with 23 bases sitting between them. The CDR3 is 17 residues long. Germline CDR1 SGHKS, CDR2 YYEKEE (reference sequence). TCRbeta library preparation incorporated unique molecular identifiers. TCRdb analysed the PCR reads with MiXCR anew, one entry per CDR3 protein. The data show 440,000 or so distinct CDR3 sequences, about 45% seen once. This sequence joins TRBV5-5 and TRBJ2-1; D is ambiguous. The sequenced sample was PBMCs, obtained before TCRalphabeta/CD19-depleted stem cell transplant. The receptor comes from a girl aged 2-10 years with aplastic anemia, due to receive a stem cell transplant. Written as DNA, the CDR3 is TGTGCCAGCAGGGATCAGGTTCGGAGTGGTTACCACAATGAGCAGTTCTTC. Protein sequence: CASRDQVRSGYHNEQFF. Drawing the rest from reference TRBV5-5 and TRBJ2-1, the complete variable domain is DAGVTQSPTHLIKTRGQQVTLRCSPISGHKSVSWYQQVLGQGPQFIFQYYEKEERGRGNFPDRFSARQFPNYSSELNVNALLLGDSALYLCASRDQVRSGYHNEQFFGPGTRLTVL.